The next 5 T cell receptor beta chains were all read from a single sample in a study of regulatory T cells in long-lasting Graves disease. Libraries of TCR beta came from iRepertoire HTBI primers plus Arm-PCR of CDR3 regions. From the multiplex PCR reads, TCRdb called clonotypes with MiXCR, one entry per CDR3 protein. The table includes 400,000 to 450,000 distinct CDR3 sequences, 15% to 20% detected once. The sample's time point: newly diagnosed GD, antithyroid drugs for less than 3 months. Extracted RNA from PBMCs served as the source of the TCR library. This sample was shared with a second study, whose subject was T cells in Graves' hyperthyroidism and ophthalmopathy.

Here the sequenced sample was peripheral blood mononuclear cells (PBMCs), taken at new diagnosis, from a patient treated with antithyroid drugs. The receptors originated from a woman aged 30 to 39 with Graves disease.

The genes are TRBV4-1 and TRBJ1-5; TRBD1 matches 10 bases. J lost 3 bases, V lost 5 bases, and 4 bases had no gene match. Germline CDR1 MGHRA, CDR2 YSYEKL. The CDR3 extends over 15 amino acids. As DNA, the CDR3 is TGCGCCAGCAGCTGGGACAGGGGACTCAATCAGCCCCAGCATTTT. Amino acid sequence: CASSWDRGLNQPQHF.

Comment on this clonotype: This could be a read error, since a much larger clone is one nucleotide away. V and J are TRBV6-2 or TRBV6-3 and TRBJ1-2, with D perhaps matching TRBD1 (5 bases). V shed 7 bases and J shed 5 bases, with 17 bases lying between them. CDR3 size: 14 residues. Germline loops: CDR1 MNHEY, CDR2 SVGEGT. CDR3 sequence (DNA): TGTGCCAGCAATGCAGGGCCAAGCGATTATGGCTACACCTTC. Amino acid sequence: CASNAGPSDYGYTF.

In regard to this clonotype: The germline gene is not matched at one end of the junction; a read error may be the cause. V and J are TRBV9 and TRBJ2-2; possible D gene TRBD2, 5 bases. Germline V gives CDR1 SGDLS, CDR2 YYNGEE. The CDR3 length is 14 residues. The CDR3 coding sequence is TGTGCCAGCAGCGTACTAACGAACACCGGGGAGCTGTATTTT. Its translation is CASSVLTNTGELYF. The full variable domain, with the rest looked up from reference TRBV9 and TRBJ2-2, is DSGVTQTPKHLITATGQRVTLRCSPRSGDLSVYWYQQSLDQGLQFLIQYYNGEERAKGNILERFSAQQFPDLHSELNLSSLELGDSALYFCASSVLTNTGELYFGEGSRLTVL.

CDR3 in amino acids: CASSVYTGGPGPGELFF. In nucleotides, the CDR3 is TGTGCCAGCAGCGTCTATACGGGAGGGCCTGGGCCCGGGGAGCTGTTTTTT. The V gene is TRBV9, the J gene TRBJ2-2; TRBD2 agrees at 8 bases. The CDR3 length is 17 residues. The trim removed 2 bases at V and 6 bases at J, leaving 12 bases unmatched. Per the germline V gene, CDR1 is SGDLS and CDR2 is YYNGEE. Based on the CDR3 plus reference TRBV9 and TRBJ2-2, the full variable domain is DSGVTQTPKHLITATGQRVTLRCSPRSGDLSVYWYQQSLDQGLQFLIQYYNGEERAKGNILERFSAQQFPDLHSELNLSSLELGDSALYFCASSVYTGGPGPGELFFGEGSRLTVL.

The table lists this clonotype with many counts. This chain joins TRBV11-2 and TRBJ2-1; D gene uncertain. Germline V gives CDR1 SGHAT, CDR2 FQNNGV. Trimming stripped 5 bases from V and 8 bases from J, with 13 bases between. This CDR3 region has 13 residues. The CDR3 DNA follows: TGTGCCAGCAGCCGCCTTAATAGGGATGAGCAGTTCTTC. Translated, it gives CASSRLNRDEQFF.